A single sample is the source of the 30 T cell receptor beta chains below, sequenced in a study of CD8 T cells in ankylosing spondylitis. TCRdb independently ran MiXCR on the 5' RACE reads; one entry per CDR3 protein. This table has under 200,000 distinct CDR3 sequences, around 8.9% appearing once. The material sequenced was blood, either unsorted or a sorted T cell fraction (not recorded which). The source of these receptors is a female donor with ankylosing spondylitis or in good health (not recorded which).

CDR3: CASTREDTQYF. The CDR3 region has the DNA TGTGCCAGCACCCGAGAGGATACGCAGTATTTT. V and J are TRBV6-2 or TRBV6-3 and TRBJ2-3; D call uncertain. This CDR3 comprises 11 residues. V lost 7 bases, J lost 6 bases, and 8 bases lay in between. The germline V gene has CDR1 MNHEY and CDR2 SVGEGT.

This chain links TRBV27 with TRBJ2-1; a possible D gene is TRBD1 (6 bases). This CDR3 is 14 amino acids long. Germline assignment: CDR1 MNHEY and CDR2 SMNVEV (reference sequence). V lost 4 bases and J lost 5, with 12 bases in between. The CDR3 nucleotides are TGTGCCAGCAGTTGGCAGGGGCCTAACAATGAGCAGTTCTTC. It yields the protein CASSWQGPNNEQFF.

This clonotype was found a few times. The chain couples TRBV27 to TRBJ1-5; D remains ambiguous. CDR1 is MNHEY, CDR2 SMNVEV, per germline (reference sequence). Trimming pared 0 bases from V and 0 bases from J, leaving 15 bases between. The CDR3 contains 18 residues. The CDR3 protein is CASSLSPGSGYSNQPQHF. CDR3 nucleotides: TGTGCCAGCAGTTTATCCCCTGGATCGGGGTATAGCAATCAGCCCCAGCATTTT.

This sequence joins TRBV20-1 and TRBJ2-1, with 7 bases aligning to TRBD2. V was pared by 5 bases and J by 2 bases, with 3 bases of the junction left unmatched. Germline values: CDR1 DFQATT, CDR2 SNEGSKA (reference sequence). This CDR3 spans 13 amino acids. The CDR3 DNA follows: TGCAGTGCTCTAAGCGGGACCTACAATGAGCAGTTCTTC. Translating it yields CSALSGTYNEQFF.

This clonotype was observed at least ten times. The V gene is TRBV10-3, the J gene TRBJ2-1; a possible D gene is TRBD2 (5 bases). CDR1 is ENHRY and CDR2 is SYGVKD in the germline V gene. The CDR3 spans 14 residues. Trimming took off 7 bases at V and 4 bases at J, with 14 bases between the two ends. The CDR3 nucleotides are TGTGCCATCATGACTACCCACCGATACAATGAGCAGTTCTTC. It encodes CAIMTTHRYNEQFF.

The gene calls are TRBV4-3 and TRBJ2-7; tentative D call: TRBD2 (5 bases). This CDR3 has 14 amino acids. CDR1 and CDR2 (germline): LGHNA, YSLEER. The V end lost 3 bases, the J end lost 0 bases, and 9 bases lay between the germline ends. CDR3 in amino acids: CASSQDSTSYEQYF. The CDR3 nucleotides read TGCGCCAGCAGCCAGGACTCGACCTCCTACGAGCAGTACTTC.

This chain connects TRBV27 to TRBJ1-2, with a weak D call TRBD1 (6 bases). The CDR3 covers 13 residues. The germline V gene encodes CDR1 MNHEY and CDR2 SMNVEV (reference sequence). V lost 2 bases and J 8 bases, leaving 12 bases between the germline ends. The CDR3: CASSLPGGEGYTF. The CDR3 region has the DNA TGTGCCAGCAGTTTACCCGGGGGCGAGGGCTACACCTTC.

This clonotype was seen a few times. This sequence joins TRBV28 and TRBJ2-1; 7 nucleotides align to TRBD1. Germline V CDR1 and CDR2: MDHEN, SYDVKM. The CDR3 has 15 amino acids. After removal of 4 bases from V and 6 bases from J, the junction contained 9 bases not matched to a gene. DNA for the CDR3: TGTGCCAGCAGTTATGAGGGGGCGCAGATCAATGAGCAGTTCTTC. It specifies CASSYEGAQINEQFF.

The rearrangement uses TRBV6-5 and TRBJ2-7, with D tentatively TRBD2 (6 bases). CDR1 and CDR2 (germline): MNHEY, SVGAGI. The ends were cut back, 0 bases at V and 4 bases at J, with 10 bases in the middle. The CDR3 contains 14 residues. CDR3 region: CASSYSAGPYEQYF. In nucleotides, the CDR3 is TGTGCCAGCAGTTACTCTGCGGGACCATACGAGCAGTACTTC.

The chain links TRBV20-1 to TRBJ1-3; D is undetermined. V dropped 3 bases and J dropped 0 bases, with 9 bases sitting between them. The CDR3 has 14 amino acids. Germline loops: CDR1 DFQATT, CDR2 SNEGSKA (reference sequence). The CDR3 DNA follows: TGCAGTGCTAGGCCGCTGAGCTCTGGAAACACCATATATTTT. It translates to CSARPLSSGNTIYF.

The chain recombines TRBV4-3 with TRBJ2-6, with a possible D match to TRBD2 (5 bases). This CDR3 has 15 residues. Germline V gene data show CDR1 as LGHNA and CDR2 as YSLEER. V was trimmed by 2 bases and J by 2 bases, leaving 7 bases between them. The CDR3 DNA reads TGCGCCAGCAGCCAATCCGGGACTGGGGCCAACGTCCTGACTTTC. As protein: CASSQSGTGANVLTF.

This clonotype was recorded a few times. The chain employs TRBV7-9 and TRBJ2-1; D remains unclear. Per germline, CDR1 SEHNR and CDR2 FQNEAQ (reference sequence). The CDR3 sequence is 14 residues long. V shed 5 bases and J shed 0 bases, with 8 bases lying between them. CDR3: CASSLSISYNEQFF. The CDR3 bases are TGTGCCAGCAGCCTCAGTATCTCCTACAATGAGCAGTTCTTC.

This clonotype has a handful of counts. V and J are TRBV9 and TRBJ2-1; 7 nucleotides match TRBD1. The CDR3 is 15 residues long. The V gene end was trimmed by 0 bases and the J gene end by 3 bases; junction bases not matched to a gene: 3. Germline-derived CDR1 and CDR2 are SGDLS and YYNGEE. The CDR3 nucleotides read TGTGCCAGCAGCGTAGGACAGGGCTACTACAATGAGCAGTTCTTC. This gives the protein CASSVGQGYYNEQFF.

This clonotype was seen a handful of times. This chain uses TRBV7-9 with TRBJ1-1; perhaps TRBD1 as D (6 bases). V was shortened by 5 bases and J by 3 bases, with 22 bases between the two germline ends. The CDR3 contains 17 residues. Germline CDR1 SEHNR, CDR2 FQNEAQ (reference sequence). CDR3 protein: CASSAPKGGPRDTEAFF. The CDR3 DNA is TGTGCCAGCAGCGCACCCAAAGGGGGGCCCAGGGACACTGAAGCTTTCTTT.

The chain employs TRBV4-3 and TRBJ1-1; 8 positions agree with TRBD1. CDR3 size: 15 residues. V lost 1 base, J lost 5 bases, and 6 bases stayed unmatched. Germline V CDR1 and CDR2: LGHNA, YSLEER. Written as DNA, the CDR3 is TGCGCCAGCAGCCAAGGCCAGGGGGCTAAGACTGAAGCTTTCTTT. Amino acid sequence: CASSQGQGAKTEAFF.

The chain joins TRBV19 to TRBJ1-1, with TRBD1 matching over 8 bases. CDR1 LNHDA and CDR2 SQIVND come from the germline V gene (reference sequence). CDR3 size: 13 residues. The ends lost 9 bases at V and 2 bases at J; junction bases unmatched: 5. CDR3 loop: CASGTGTNTEAFF. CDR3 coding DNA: TGTGCCAGCGGGACAGGAACTAACACTGAAGCTTTCTTT.

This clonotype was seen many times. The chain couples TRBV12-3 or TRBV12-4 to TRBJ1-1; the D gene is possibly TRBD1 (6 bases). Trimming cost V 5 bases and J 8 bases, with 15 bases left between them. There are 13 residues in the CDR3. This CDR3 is CASSPPGAGEAFF. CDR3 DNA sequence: TGTGCCAGCAGTCCACCGGGGGCAGGGGAAGCTTTCTTT.

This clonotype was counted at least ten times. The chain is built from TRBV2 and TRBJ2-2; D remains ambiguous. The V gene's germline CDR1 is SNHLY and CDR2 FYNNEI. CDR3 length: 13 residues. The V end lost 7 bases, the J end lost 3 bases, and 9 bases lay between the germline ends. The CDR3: CASIRPDTGELFF. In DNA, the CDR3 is TGTGCCAGCATCCGTCCGGACACCGGGGAGCTGTTTTTT.

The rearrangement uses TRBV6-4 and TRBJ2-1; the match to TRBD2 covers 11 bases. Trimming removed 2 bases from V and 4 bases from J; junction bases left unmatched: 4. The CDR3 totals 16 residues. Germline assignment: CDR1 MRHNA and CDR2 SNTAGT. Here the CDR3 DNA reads TGTGCCAGCAGTGACATAACTAGCGGGAGTTACAATGAGCAGTTCTTC. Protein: CASSDITSGSYNEQFF.

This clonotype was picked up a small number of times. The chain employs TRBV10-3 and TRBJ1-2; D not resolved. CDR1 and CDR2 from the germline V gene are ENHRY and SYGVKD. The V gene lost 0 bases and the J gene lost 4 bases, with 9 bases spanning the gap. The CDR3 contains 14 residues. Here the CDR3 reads CAISESISSYGYTF. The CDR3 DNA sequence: TGTGCCATCAGTGAGTCGATATCCTCCTATGGCTACACCTTC.

The CDR3 region has the DNA TGCGCCAGCAGCCAATCAAGGCGTCTACCTTACAATGAGCAGTTCTTC. Protein sequence: CASSQSRRLPYNEQFF. V gene TRBV4-3 combines with J gene TRBJ2-1; no clear D. The CDR3 contains 16 residues. The germline CDR1 and CDR2 sequences are LGHNA and YSLEER. V lost 2 bases and J lost 4, with 15 bases in between.

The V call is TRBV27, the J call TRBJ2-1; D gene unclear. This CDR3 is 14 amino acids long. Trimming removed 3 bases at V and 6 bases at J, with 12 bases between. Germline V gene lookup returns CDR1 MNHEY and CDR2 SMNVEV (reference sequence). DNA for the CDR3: TGTGCCAGCAGTTTGCTTGCCTGGGGCAATGAGCAGTTCTTC. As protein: CASSLLAWGNEQFF.

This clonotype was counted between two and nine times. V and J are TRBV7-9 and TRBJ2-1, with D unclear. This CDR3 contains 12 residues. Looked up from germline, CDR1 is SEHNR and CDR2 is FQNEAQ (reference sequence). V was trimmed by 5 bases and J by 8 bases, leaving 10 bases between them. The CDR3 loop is CASSHPSDEQFF. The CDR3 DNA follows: TGTGCCAGCAGCCACCCGAGTGATGAGCAGTTCTTC.

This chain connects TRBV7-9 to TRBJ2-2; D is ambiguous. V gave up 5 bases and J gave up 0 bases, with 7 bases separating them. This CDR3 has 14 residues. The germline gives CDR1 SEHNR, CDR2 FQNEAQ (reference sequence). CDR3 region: CASSISANTGELFF. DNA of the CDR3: TGTGCCAGCAGCATCTCAGCGAACACCGGGGAGCTGTTTTTT.

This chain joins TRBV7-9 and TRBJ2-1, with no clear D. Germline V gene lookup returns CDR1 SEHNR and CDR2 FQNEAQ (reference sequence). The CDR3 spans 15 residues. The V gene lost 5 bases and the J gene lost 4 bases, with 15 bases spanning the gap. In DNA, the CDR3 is TGTGCCAGCAGCGCGCCCGGGCCTTATTACAATGAGCAGTTCTTC. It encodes CASSAPGPYYNEQFF.

CDR3 nucleotides: TGTGCCAGCAGTCCGCGGACTCCTCTCTACGAGCAGTACTTC. Translating it yields CASSPRTPLYEQYF. The J gene is TRBJ2-7, the V gene TRBV6-1, with D tentatively TRBD2 (5 bases). V lost 5 bases to trimming and J lost 3 bases, with 14 bases between them. The CDR3 is 14 amino acids. Germline CDR1 MNHNS, CDR2 SASEGT.

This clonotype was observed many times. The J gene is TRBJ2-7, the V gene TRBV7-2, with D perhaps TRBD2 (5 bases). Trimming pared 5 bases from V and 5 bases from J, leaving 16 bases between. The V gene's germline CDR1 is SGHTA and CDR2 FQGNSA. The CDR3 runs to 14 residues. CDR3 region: CASSPLTSQDEQYF. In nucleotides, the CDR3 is TGTGCCAGCAGCCCACTAACTAGTCAGGACGAGCAGTACTTC.

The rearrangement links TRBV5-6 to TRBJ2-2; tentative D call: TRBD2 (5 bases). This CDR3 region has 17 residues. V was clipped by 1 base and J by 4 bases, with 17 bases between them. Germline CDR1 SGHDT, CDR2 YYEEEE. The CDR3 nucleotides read TGTGCCAGCAGCTTGTCCGACGGGGTGGTTGGCACCGGGGAGCTGTTTTTT. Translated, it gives CASSLSDGVVGTGELFF.

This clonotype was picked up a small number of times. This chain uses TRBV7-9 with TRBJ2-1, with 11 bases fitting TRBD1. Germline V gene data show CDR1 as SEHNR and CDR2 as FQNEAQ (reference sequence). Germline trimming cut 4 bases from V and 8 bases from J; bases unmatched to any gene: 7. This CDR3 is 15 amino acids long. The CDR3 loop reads CASSSGQGARDEQFF. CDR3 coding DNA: TGTGCCAGCAGCTCCGGACAGGGGGCAAGAGATGAGCAGTTCTTC.

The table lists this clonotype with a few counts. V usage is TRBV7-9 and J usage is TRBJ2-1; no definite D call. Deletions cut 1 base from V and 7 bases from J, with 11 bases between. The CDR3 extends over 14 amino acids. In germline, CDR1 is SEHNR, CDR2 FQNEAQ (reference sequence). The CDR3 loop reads CASSLVRVGNEQFF. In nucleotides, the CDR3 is TGTGCCAGCAGCTTAGTTAGGGTTGGAAATGAGCAGTTCTTC.